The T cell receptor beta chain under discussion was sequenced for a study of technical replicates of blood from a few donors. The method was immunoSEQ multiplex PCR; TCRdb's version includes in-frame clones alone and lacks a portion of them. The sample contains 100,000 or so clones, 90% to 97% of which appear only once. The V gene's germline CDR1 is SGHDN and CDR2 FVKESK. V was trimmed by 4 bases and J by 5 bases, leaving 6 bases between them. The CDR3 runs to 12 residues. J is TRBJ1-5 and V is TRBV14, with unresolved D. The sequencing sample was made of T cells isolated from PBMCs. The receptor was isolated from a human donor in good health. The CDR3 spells CASSRGYQPQHF. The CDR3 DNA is TGTGCCAGCAGCCGAGGCTATCAGCCCCAGCATTTT.